This TCR beta chain was sequenced during a study of naive and memory T cell subsets. In its sample, this clonotype was seen many times. What it binds is unknown. The beta constant-region primer was an equimolar mix of two oligonucleotides covering TRBC1 and TRBC2. Four rounds of PCR amplified the ligated cDNA using nested alpha and beta constant-region primers plus SP2. A 12-nucleotide UMI and the SP2 primer were added to the cDNA 3' end by oligonucleotide ligation. Each CDR3 protein is one row after TCRdb ran MiXCR on the UMI-ligation and nested PCR reads. This table holds 120,000 to 150,000 distinct CDR3 sequences, roughly 22% found once. Whole-study findings and limits: A few larger clonotypes appeared in naive repertoires, especially CD8, possibly memory cells re-expressing CD45RA.

This CDR3 is built from 13 residues. CDR1 is SQVTM, CDR2 ANQGSEA, per germline. Trimming stripped 6 bases from V and 4 bases from J, with 16 bases between. Material: naive CD4+ T cells from blood. This chain links TRBV29-1 with TRBJ2-7; the D gene is possibly TRBD1 (6 bases). The TCR was taken from a human donor in good health. The CDR3 protein is CSVGTPATYEQYF. The DNA for the CDR3 is TGCAGCGTCGGGACACCGGCGACTTACGAGCAGTACTTC.